This T cell receptor beta chain emerged from a study of CD8+ T cells in alopecia areata. The V and J ends lost 4 bases and 1 base respectively, with 14 bases between them. Per germline, CDR1 GTSNPN and CDR2 SVGIG (reference sequence). This CDR3 comprises 15 residues. Following RNA extraction, reverse transcription yielded cDNA that acted as the sequencing template. TCRdb's table, derived via immunoSEQ multiplex PCR, lists solely in-frame clones and lacks some. The table lists approximately 160,000 clones, around three fifths of them singletons. The treatment: oral pan-JAK inhibitor, 5-10 mg twice daily.

The chain couples TRBV30 to TRBJ1-3; the D gene is possibly TRBD1 (5 bases). The sample here was CD4+ T cells sorted from blood, taken at week 24, from a patient treated with tofacitinib. The TCR originated in a human donor with alopecia areata. For the CDR3, the DNA is TGTGCCTGGAAAACAGGAATCCTGTCTGGAAACACCATATATTTT. It codes for CAWKTGILSGNTIYF.